This T cell receptor (beta chain) was documented in a study of blood T cell repertoires in COVID-19. Background on the study: Acute-phase and convalescent COVID-19 samples originated in the United States, Italy and Spain.

Per the original methods: Reference gene primers were amplified, and this amplification served to estimate nucleated cell counts. Clones were sequenced by immunoSEQ multiplex PCR, and TCRdb holds only the in-frame ones, with some missing. The V and J calls and clone size are taken from that table; D and trimming were inferred from the DNA. The table records some 250,000 clones, approximately 81% of them present only once. This clone was counted at least ten times. Germline V gene lookup returns CDR1 MNHEY and CDR2 SVGAGI. This CDR3 comprises 15 residues. V shed 1 base, J shed 5 bases, and the junction held 8 bases outside the gene matches.

Sequenced input: peripheral blood. This TCR was sampled from an elderly woman with acute or convalescent COVID-19. The genes are TRBV6-5 and TRBJ2-7, with 7 bases that match TRBD1. CDR3 in amino acids: CASSYFRQGNDEQYF. CDR3 nucleotide sequence: TGTGCCAGCAGTTACTTCCGACAGGGTAACGACGAGCAGTACTTC.